This entry concerns a single T cell receptor (beta chain). Its antigen is not identified. Clones were read by immunoSEQ multiplex PCR, and TCRdb kept only the in-frame ones, dropping some. Found here are 100,000 to 150,000 clones, approximately 92% of them singletons; the top ten hold roughly 1%. These data come from a study of T cell responses to AZD1222 COVID-19 vaccine. Between the trimmed V and J ends, which lost 5 bases and 0 bases, there was a span of 14 bases. The CDR3 is made up of 16 amino acids. Germline lookup yields CDR1 LNHDA and CDR2 SQIVND (reference sequence). Study-wide results and caveats: No repertoire was sampled before or during the peak T cell response, only after it. Elevations in Spike-specific TCR breadth and depth followed administration of two AZD1222 doses.

The receptor was derived from an adult who received the AZD1222 COVID-19 vaccine. The gene calls are TRBV19 and TRBJ1-3; no reliable D call. Sample: peripheral blood, taken 28 days after the second AZD1222 dose. The CDR3 is CASSLKTDDSGNTIYF. The CDR3 DNA follows: TGTGCCAGTAGTCTGAAGACGGACGACTCTGGAAACACCATATATTTT.